This is a list of T cell receptor beta chains from one sample in a study of OX40 agonist ivuxolimab in advanced cancers. The method was immunoSEQ multiplex PCR; TCRdb's version includes in-frame clones alone and lacks a portion of them. The sample has approximately 15,000 clones, 90% seen once. The source material was CD4+ or CD8+ T cells sorted from blood, sampled in a trial of the OX40 agonist ivuxolimab. The receptors were gathered from an adult with an advanced solid tumor such as melanoma, head and neck, liver or kidney cancer. Both conserved end residues are part of each CDR3. The D gene is left open where the match is weak.

TRBV19	-	CASRTSNYGYTF
TRBV11-3	-	CASSKPGGATYEQYF
TRBV7-9	TRBD2	CASSTTRAGRAPINEQFF
TRBV5-4	-	CASSWRDDNSPRHF
TRBV6-5	-	CASSTGIEAFF
TRBV27	TRBD1	CASSLGQTGGFNEQFF
TRBV27	-	CASSLPPEQFF
TRBV30	TRBD2	CAWSEGLAINTDTQYF
TRBV7-7	TRBD2	CASSSGGGTQYF
TRBV5-5	-	CASSFRTIMPNEQFF
TRBV9	-	CASSSGTPPLF
TRBV5-4	-	CASSPVPTYEQYF
TRBV28	-	CASSLRQGLYNSPLHF
TRBV19	-	CASSIAGTQAGANVLTF
TRBV30	-	CAWSIGNPNYGYTF
TRBV7-9	-	CASSLGVVEQFF
TRBV19	-	CAARGSRTNEQFF
TRBV9	-	CASSVERMVGNTGELFF
TRBV11-3	TRBD1	CASSRGRGSYNEQFF
TRBV11-3	-	CASSLFPLASGANVLTF
TRBV27	-	CASSGQNTEAFF
TRBV29-1	TRBD2	CSVDLAGAPHNEQFF
TRBV7-2	TRBD2	CASSLSAGDPYEQYF
TRBV25-1	-	CASSASAYEQYF
TRBV12-5	-	CASGLPGFQDEQFF
TRBV5-1	TRBD1	CASSLAFGQGYEQYF
TRBV9	-	CASSVAGTYRTDTQYF
TRBV29-1	-	CSGVLQRALTDTQYF
TRBV6-6	-	CASRKGGSDEQYF
TRBV10-1	-	CASSGRAGEQFF
TRBV5-6	-	CASSLSEGAKLFF
TRBV4-2	-	CASSTSGQNYEQYF
TRBV29-1	-	CSVDWGAGELFF
TRBV5-1	-	CASSDPTGSGEKLFF
TRBV6-4	TRBD1	CASSIPTGGSYNEQFF
TRBV6-6	-	CASSYSIGKFSYEQYF
TRBV11-2	-	CASSLGADSYEQYF
TRBV27	-	CASSILWSSYNEQFF
TRBV10-1	-	CASSEYKNTGELFF
TRBV18	-	CASSLPGQNTEAFF
TRBV6-6	-	CASRDTNTGELFF
TRBV6-6	-	CASSYLGSADTQYF
TRBV5-5	-	CASSLEQGGYEQYF
TRBV6-5	TRBD1	CASSYTGVVSPLHF
TRBV6-5	-	CASYTSYNEQFF
TRBV4-1	-	CASSQDGQGYTGANVLTF
TRBV5-6	TRBD2	CASSLRLAGGNRETQYF
TRBV27	TRBD2	CASSLLGLAAEQYF
TRBV7-2	-	CASSQALGTAYEQYF